Sequencing of this TCR beta chain was carried out in a study of CD8 T cells in ankylosing spondylitis. This clonotype was recorded at least ten times. From the 5' RACE reads, TCRdb called clonotypes with MiXCR, one entry per CDR3 protein. Among 250,000 or so distinct CDR3 sequences listed, over 9.5% were seen once. The CDR3 consists of 14 residues. Germline CDR1 and CDR2: SGHRS and YFSETQ. The V end was cut by 0 bases, the J end by 6 bases, with 13 bases between. The clonotype comes from a male donor with ankylosing spondylitis or in good health (not recorded which). Source material: blood, either unsorted or a sorted T cell fraction (not recorded which). This chain joins TRBV5-1 and TRBJ2-7; no definite D call. CDR3 in DNA: TGCGCCAGCAGCTTGGTGCTGGGTACGGGCGAGCAGTACTTC. Translation: CASSLVLGTGEQYF.